Each of the 32 T cell receptor beta chains below was sequenced from the same sample in a study of T cells in Graves' hyperthyroidism and ophthalmopathy. RNA transcripts gave rise to amplified TCR beta CDR3 regions. Researchers ran a first-round RT-PCR on the TCR CDR3 using the HTBI primer set. TCRdb redid the calling of the multiplex PCR reads with MiXCR, one entry per CDR3 protein. The sample includes 360,000 or so distinct CDR3 sequences, 13% to 15% of them seen just once. The sequenced material came from blood. Receptor source: a woman aged 60-70 years with Graves' ophthalmopathy.

The chain carries TRBV20-1 and TRBJ2-2, with D unclear. Germline CDR1 is DFQATT and CDR2 is SNEGSKA (reference sequence). The CDR3 is 13 amino acids. Trimming shortened V by 4 bases and J by 1 base, and 7 bases separated the two germline ends. DNA of the CDR3: TGCAGTGCTATAAGGGAGAACACCGGGGAGCTGTTTTTT. Its protein is CSAIRENTGELFF.

The chain has TRBV27 and TRBJ1-1; the D gene is possibly TRBD1 (5 bases). Between the trimmed V and J ends, which lost 0 bases and 7 bases, there was a span of 12 bases. The CDR3 covers 14 residues. CDR1 and CDR2 from the germline V gene are MNHEY and SMNVEV (reference sequence). The CDR3 region has the DNA TGTGCCAGCAGTTTATCCCTCGGGGGGATTGAAGCTTTCTTT. This sequence encodes CASSLSLGGIEAFF.

This clonotype turned up a few times. The J gene is TRBJ1-1, the V gene TRBV11-2; D is uncertain. V was pared by 8 bases and J by 1 base, with 8 bases between. The CDR3 runs 12 residues. The germline V gene encodes CDR1 SGHAT and CDR2 FQNNGV. The CDR3 sequence: CASGRPNTEAFF. The CDR3 bases are TGTGCCAGCGGGCGACCGAACACTGAAGCTTTCTTT.

In this sample, this clonotype turned up a few times. This chain links TRBV9 with TRBJ2-1; no clear D gene. Germline V gene data show CDR1 as SGDLS and CDR2 as YYNGEE. The CDR3 length is 13 residues. V gave up 0 bases and J gave up 2 bases, with 3 bases separating them. CDR3 DNA sequence: TGTGCCAGCAGCGTAGATCCCTACAATGAGCAGTTCTTC. Protein sequence: CASSVDPYNEQFF.

V usage is TRBV7-2 and J usage is TRBJ1-4, with D perhaps matching TRBD1 (5 bases). This CDR3 comprises 15 residues. V was shortened by 6 bases and J by 2 bases, with 13 bases between the two germline ends. The germline V gene encodes CDR1 SGHTA and CDR2 FQGNSA. CDR3 coding DNA: TGTGCCAGCAGTTCCAGGGTTCGGACTAATGAAAAACTGTTTTTT. This translates into CASSSRVRTNEKLFF.

The chain recombines TRBV5-1 with TRBJ2-7; D gene ambiguous. CDR3 size: 14 residues. Trimming shortened V by 4 bases and J by 2 bases, and 13 bases separated the two germline ends. The germline V gene has CDR1 SGHRS and CDR2 YFSETQ. CDR3 in amino acids: CASSHTGSTYEQYF. CDR3 in DNA: TGCGCCAGCAGCCATACCGGGTCTACCTACGAGCAGTACTTC.

The chain combines TRBV20-1 with TRBJ1-5; 7 bases are shared with TRBD1. CDR1 is DFQATT, CDR2 SNEGSKA, per germline (reference sequence). With 3 bases clipped from V and 4 bases from J, the junction kept 9 bases outside the gene matches. The CDR3 sequence is 15 residues long. CDR3 coding DNA: TGCAGTGCTAGTGGGGCAGGGGGGATAAATCAGCCCCAGCATTTT. Residues: CSASGAGGINQPQHF.

The table lists this clonotype with many counts. The chain employs TRBV2 and TRBJ2-7; D ambiguous. This CDR3 has 12 residues. CDR1 and CDR2 from the germline V gene are SNHLY and FYNNEI. V lost 7 bases and J lost 0, with 7 bases in between. This CDR3 reads CASTASSYEQYF. Here the CDR3 DNA reads TGTGCCAGCACTGCGAGCTCCTACGAGCAGTACTTC.

This clonotype was seen many times. This chain connects TRBV2 to TRBJ2-2; D remains unclear. The V gene lost 5 bases and the J gene lost 5 bases, with 12 bases spanning the gap. Germline loops: CDR1 SNHLY, CDR2 FYNNEI. This CDR3 is built from 14 residues. The CDR3 bases are TGTGCCAGCAGTCCCGTCCATGAAACCGGGGAGCTGTTTTTT. Protein product: CASSPVHETGELFF. The entire variable domain, with the rest obtained from reference TRBV2 and TRBJ2-2, is as follows: EPEVTQTPSHQVTQMGQEVILRCVPISNHLYFYWYRQILGQKVEFLVSFYNNEISEKSEIFDDQFSVERPDGSNFTLKIRSTKLEDSAMYFCASSPVHETGELFFGEGSRLTVL.

This clonotype was seen many times. J is TRBJ2-7 and V is TRBV28; D not certain. The CDR3 loop spans 13 amino acids. CDR1 MDHEN and CDR2 SYDVKM come from the germline V gene. V shed 8 bases and J shed 2 bases, with 13 bases lying between them. CDR3 residues: CASRALSTYEQYF. Written as DNA, the CDR3 is TGTGCCAGCCGGGCGTTAAGTACCTACGAGCAGTACTTC. Variable domain in full (rest from reference TRBV28 and TRBJ2-7): DVKVTQSSRYLVKRTGEKVFLECVQDMDHENMFWYRQDPGLGLRLIYFSYDVKMKEKGDIPEGYSVSREKKERFSLILESASTNQTSMYLCASRALSTYEQYFGPGTRLTVT.

This clonotype was picked up many times. V and J are TRBV12-3 or TRBV12-4 and TRBJ1-2, with D hard to call. The CDR3 loop spans 13 amino acids. V was cut by 3 bases and J by 5 bases, with 10 bases left in between. The CDR3 DNA reads TGTGCCAGCAGTTTGGGTGACGGGTATGGCTACACCTTC. Translating gives CASSLGDGYGYTF.

In this sample, this clonotype turned up a few times. The chain combines TRBV9 with TRBJ2-1, with 13 bases lining up with TRBD2. The germline gives CDR1 SGDLS, CDR2 YYNGEE. The CDR3 has 14 amino acids. Losses at the gene ends were 5 bases for V and 9 bases for J; bases not matched to a gene: 5. The CDR3 loop reads CASSQRTSGGEQFF. The CDR3, as DNA: TGTGCCAGCAGTCAAAGGACTAGCGGGGGTGAGCAGTTCTTC.

This clonotype was counted at least ten times. The chain recombines TRBV28 with TRBJ2-5, with TRBD1 identical over 9 bases. This CDR3 contains 16 residues. With V trimmed by 5 bases and J by 5 bases, 12 bases remained unmatched. Germline V gene lookup returns CDR1 MDHEN and CDR2 SYDVKM. CDR3: CASSPMRGTGPETQYF. The CDR3 DNA reads as TGTGCCAGCAGTCCCATGAGGGGGACAGGGCCGGAGACCCAGTACTTC.

This chain uses TRBV20-1 with TRBJ2-5, with TRBD1 matching over 8 bases. Germline-derived CDR1 and CDR2 are DFQATT and SNEGSKA (reference sequence). V shed 3 bases and J 2 bases; nucleotides not matched to a gene: 5. The CDR3 sequence is 14 residues long. In DNA form, the CDR3 reads TGCAGTGCTAGGAAGGACAGGGCACAAGAGACCCAGTACTTC. Translation: CSARKDRAQETQYF.

This clonotype showed up many times. The junction departs from germline at one end; a sequencing error may be responsible. The chain carries TRBV5-1 and TRBJ2-7; TRBD1 matches 7 bases. Germline CDR1 and CDR2: SGHRS and YFSETQ. The CDR3 is made up of 15 amino acids. The CDR3 DNA is TGTGCCAGCAGCTTGGTCGGGACAGATAGCTACGAGCAGTACTTC. Protein sequence: CASSLVGTDSYEQYF.

This clonotype has only a few counts. The J gene is TRBJ2-7, the V gene TRBV7-9; TRBD2 agrees at 7 bases. The CDR3 covers 15 residues. CDR1 and CDR2 from the germline V gene are SEHNR and FQNEAQ (reference sequence). V was pared by 2 bases and J by 1 base, with 5 bases of the junction left unmatched. CDR3 nucleotides: TGTGCCAGCAGCTTAATCGGCGGGGGTTCCTACGAGCAGTACTTC. This gives the protein CASSLIGGGSYEQYF. Filled out from reference TRBV7-9 and TRBJ2-7, the complete variable domain reads DTGVSQNPRHKITKRGQNVTFRCDPISEHNRLYWYRQTLGQGPEFLTYFQNEAQLEKSRLLSDRFSAERPKGSFSTLEIQRTEQGDSAMYLCASSLIGGGSYEQYFGPGTRLTVT.

The table lists this clonotype with many counts. The genes are TRBV7-9 and TRBJ2-7, with 7 nucleotides matching TRBD1. The germline gives CDR1 SEHNR, CDR2 FQNEAQ (reference sequence). The CDR3 consists of 15 residues. The V gene end was trimmed by 1 base and the J gene end by 3 bases; junction bases not matched to a gene: 6. The CDR3 region has the DNA TGTGCCAGCAGCTTAGACAGGGGTACCCTCTACGAGCAGTACTTC. This sequence encodes CASSLDRGTLYEQYF. Full variable domain (missing parts from reference TRBV7-9 and TRBJ2-7): DTGVSQNPRHKITKRGQNVTFRCDPISEHNRLYWYRQTLGQGPEFLTYFQNEAQLEKSRLLSDRFSAERPKGSFSTLEIQRTEQGDSAMYLCASSLDRGTLYEQYFGPGTRLTVT.

This clonotype was counted a few times. The chain combines TRBV24-1 with TRBJ2-2; D is ambiguous. CDR3 size: 15 residues. V dropped 4 bases and J dropped 4 bases, with 12 bases sitting between them. Germline CDR1 and CDR2: KGHDR and SFDVKD. This CDR3 is CATSDPYFSTGELFF. CDR3 nucleotide sequence: TGTGCCACCAGTGACCCTTATTTTAGCACCGGGGAGCTGTTTTTT.

J is TRBJ2-1 and V is TRBV20-1; tentative D call: TRBD2 (6 bases). This CDR3 region has 11 residues. V lost 2 bases and J lost 12, with 11 bases in between. Germline CDR1 DFQATT, CDR2 SNEGSKA (reference sequence). The CDR3 DNA follows: TGCAGTGCTAGATATAGCGGTACGCAGTTCTTC. Protein: CSARYSGTQFF.

This clonotype is a singleton in its sample. The V gene is TRBV13, the J gene TRBJ1-2, with D hard to call. Trimming took off 6 bases at V and 6 bases at J, with 14 bases between the two ends. This CDR3 is 13 amino acids long. The germline V gene encodes CDR1 PRHDT and CDR2 FYEKMQ (reference sequence). CDR3 sequence (DNA): TGTGCCAGCAGTGGAGTCGGGCAGGATGGCTACACCTTC. Translation gives CASSGVGQDGYTF.

This chain joins TRBV9 and TRBJ2-7, with 11 bases identical to TRBD2. Unmatched junction bases numbered 3, after V lost 0 bases and J lost 1 base. From germline, CDR1 is SGDLS and CDR2 YYNGEE. The CDR3 consists of 16 residues. Here the CDR3 reads CASSVGGTSGSYEQYF. DNA of the CDR3: TGTGCCAGCAGCGTAGGAGGGACTAGCGGATCCTACGAGCAGTACTTC.

There are a few counts of this clonotype. The chain carries TRBV6-1 and TRBJ1-1; weak D call: TRBD1 (5 bases). The CDR3 is made up of 14 amino acids. The germline V and J ends were trimmed by 2 bases and 5 bases, with 12 bases remaining between them. Germline CDR1 is MNHNS and CDR2 is SASEGT. CDR3 in amino acids: CASSEQRGATEAFF. The CDR3, as DNA: TGTGCCAGCAGTGAACAGAGGGGCGCAACTGAAGCTTTCTTT.

This clonotype has a count of ten or more. The chain is built from TRBV28 and TRBJ2-1; TRBD2 matches 7 bases. The V and J ends lost 6 bases and 5 bases, in that order; junction bases with no gene match: 10. The germline CDR1 and CDR2 sequences are MDHEN and SYDVKM. The CDR3 runs 15 residues. The CDR3 loop reads CASRAGVVGNNEQFF. The CDR3 bases are TGTGCCAGCAGGGCGGGAGTCGTAGGAAACAATGAGCAGTTCTTC.

The table lists this clonotype with many counts. The chain has TRBV3-1 and TRBJ2-1; 8 nucleotides line up with TRBD2. This CDR3 is built from 17 residues. Germline V gives CDR1 LGHDT, CDR2 YNNKEL (reference sequence). V lost 1 base to trimming and J lost 5 bases; unmatched junction nucleotides: 10. This chain's CDR3 is CASSQGRTSFGDNEQFF. The CDR3 nucleotides are TGTGCCAGCAGCCAAGGCCGGACTAGCTTCGGCGACAATGAGCAGTTCTTC.

The sample holds a few counts of this clonotype. This rearrangement joins TRBV28 to TRBJ1-2; tentatively, D is TRBD1 (6 bases). In germline, CDR1 is MDHEN, CDR2 SYDVKM. Trimming took 4 bases from V and 10 from J, leaving 13 bases between them. The CDR3 sequence is 12 residues long. CDR3 nucleotides: TGTGCCAGCAGTTCCGGGACAAGATACTACACCTTC. Translating gives CASSSGTRYYTF.

As to this clonotype: Being one base from a much bigger clone, this may be a read error. This chain links TRBV28 with TRBJ2-4; D call uncertain. Germline V lookup: CDR1 MDHEN, CDR2 SYDVKM. This CDR3 is 15 amino acids long. In DNA, the CDR3 is TGTGCCAGCAGTTTATTATACGGAGCCAAAAACATTCAGCACTTC. Translating gives CASSLLYGAKNIQHF.

This clonotype was recorded many times. The V and J genes are TRBV20-1 and TRBJ2-3, with 10 positions matching TRBD2. The trim removed 0 bases at V and 6 bases at J, leaving 6 bases unmatched. CDR1 and CDR2 from the germline V gene are DFQATT and SNEGSKA (reference sequence). The length of the CDR3 is 15 residues. CDR3 protein: CSARDSSGRSDTQYF. The CDR3 DNA reads as TGCAGTGCTAGAGATAGTAGCGGGAGGTCTGATACGCAGTATTTT.

This clonotype was counted many times. The chain uses TRBV5-1 and TRBJ2-1, with D uncertain. Trimming took off 1 base at V and 8 bases at J, with 10 bases between the two ends. Germline loops: CDR1 SGHRS, CDR2 YFSETQ. The CDR3 runs 13 residues. The CDR3 region is CASSLQGLDEQFF. The CDR3 DNA reads as TGCGCCAGCAGCTTGCAAGGGCTCGATGAGCAGTTCTTC.

This rearrangement joins TRBV12-3 or TRBV12-4 to TRBJ2-2; 13 bases are a match to TRBD2. V shed 6 bases and J 7 bases; nucleotides not matched to a gene: 11. There are 17 residues in the CDR3. The CDR3: CASSRLAGGETIGELFF. The CDR3, as DNA: TGTGCCAGCAGCAGACTAGCGGGAGGCGAGACGATCGGGGAGCTGTTTTTT.

This clonotype was found a few times. J is TRBJ2-7 and V is TRBV7-9, with TRBD1 identical over 10 bases. Germline CDR1 is SEHNR and CDR2 is FQNEAQ (reference sequence). V shed 3 bases and J 3 bases; nucleotides not matched to a gene: 5. The CDR3 runs to 15 residues. CDR3 sequence reads: CASSLGQGNIYEQYF. In DNA form, the CDR3 reads TGTGCCAGCAGCTTGGGACAGGGGAATATCTACGAGCAGTACTTC.

This clonotype was seen repeatedly, ten times or more. This rearrangement joins TRBV12-3 or TRBV12-4 to TRBJ1-5, with D hard to call. Trimming removed 4 bases at V and 6 bases at J, with 10 bases between. The CDR3 loop spans 13 amino acids. CDR3 sequence: CASSWRSGQPQHF. CDR3 in DNA: TGTGCCAGCAGTTGGCGATCGGGTCAGCCCCAGCATTTT.

Regarding this clonotype: It may be a read error: a sequence one base away is much more abundant. The rearrangement uses TRBV20-1 and TRBJ2-2; possible D gene TRBD1, 6 bases. V shed 4 bases and J shed 4 bases, with 13 bases lying between them. The CDR3 spans 14 residues. Per germline, CDR1 DFQATT and CDR2 SNEGSKA (reference sequence). The CDR3 here is CSAMAGTTTGELFF. The CDR3, as DNA: TGCAGTGCTATGGCAGGGACAACCACCGGGGAGCTGTTTTTT.